This TCR beta chain derives from a study of T cells in localized non-small cell lung cancer. With 4 bases removed from V and 1 base from J, the gap between germline ends came to 2 bases. This CDR3 is 11 amino acids long. CDR1 and CDR2 from the germline V gene are LNHDA and SQIVND (reference sequence). Clones were sequenced by immunoSEQ multiplex PCR, and TCRdb holds only the in-frame ones, with some missing. The sample consists of 1,500 or so clones, roughly 22% of them appearing once. A word on this clone: Its antigen remains unidentified.

Findings of the study overall: An association was observed between higher blood T cell density and longer overall survival. Of the tissues analyzed, uninvolved adjacent lung showed maximal T cell clonality, greater than tumor.

The starting material was normal lung tissue next to the tumor, obtained before any cancer treatment. The rearrangement joins TRBV19 to TRBJ2-7, with D unclear. This TCR was recovered from a female donor over 55 with stage I squamous cell lung carcinoma. CDR3 sequence (DNA): TGTGCCAGTAGTAATTCCTACGAGCAGTACTTC. Translation: CASSNSYEQYF.